At least ten counts were recorded for the clone carrying this T cell receptor beta chain. As yet, its antigen is unknown. The entry originates in a study of identical twins. TCRdb used MiXCR to reprocess the 5' RACE reads, holding one entry per CDR3 protein. Seen here are 350,000 or so distinct CDR3 sequences, 9% to 10% observed once, and the top ten hold 8.5% to 10%. Study outcomes and limitations: Invariant populations such as MAIT and iNKT cells could partly muddle zero-insertion analyses. Monozygotic twins shared more out-of-frame TCR alpha than recombination models predicted. Weaker excess sharing between twins was seen in beta out-of-frame sequences.

Germline loops: CDR1 MDHEN, CDR2 SYDVKM. The V gene lost 3 bases and the J gene lost 3 bases, with 12 bases spanning the gap. The CDR3 extends over 14 amino acids. Sequencing was carried out using naive T cells sorted from blood. The genes are TRBV28 and TRBJ2-7, with TRBD1 as a possible D gene (6 bases). This TCR came from a woman in her fifties or sixties in good health. The CDR3 region is CASSLAQGYYEQYF. Written as DNA, the CDR3 is TGTGCCAGCAGTTTGGCCCAGGGGTACTACGAGCAGTACTTC. The full variable domain, with the rest looked up from reference TRBV28 and TRBJ2-7, is DVKVTQSSRYLVKRTGEKVFLECVQDMDHENMFWYRQDPGLGLRLIYFSYDVKMKEKGDIPEGYSVSREKKERFSLILESASTNQTSMYLCASSLAQGYYEQYFGPGTRLTVT.